Listed below are T cell receptor beta chains from one sample, sequenced in a study of CD8 T cells in Susac syndrome. TCRdb independently ran MiXCR on the immunoSEQ multiplex PCR reads; one entry per CDR3 protein. The table includes a few hundred thousand distinct CDR3 sequences, approximately 95% detected once. Sequenced material: CD4+ T cells from PBMCs. The source of these receptors is a human donor with multiple sclerosis. Both conserved end residues are part of each CDR3. The order of the fields is J gene, V gene, clone size, D gene, CDR3 DNA, CDR3 protein. The D gene is left open where the match is weak. The listing skips clone size in some rows; elsewhere it reads once, few, many or a size class.

J gene: TRBJ2-1; V gene: TRBV18; clone size: NA; D gene: NA; CDR3 DNA: TGTGCCAGCTCAAAACAGAGTAGCTACAATGAGCAGTTCTTC; CDR3 protein: CASSKQSSYNEQFF
J gene: TRBJ1-2; V gene: TRBV30; clone size: NA; D gene: TRBD1; CDR3 DNA: TGTGCCTGGAGTCATGGACAGGGCCACTATGGCTACACCTTC; CDR3 protein: CAWSHGQGHYGYTF
J gene: TRBJ2-1; V gene: TRBV6-2/TRBV6-3; clone size: NA; D gene: NA; CDR3 DNA: TGTGCCAGCCGACCCGCTGGGGATGAGCAGTTCTTC; CDR3 protein: CASRPAGDEQFF
J gene: TRBJ1-2; V gene: TRBV3-1; clone size: NA; D gene: NA; CDR3 DNA: TGTGCCAGCAGCCGAACGGGACCCGGGAGGAATGGCTACACCTTC; CDR3 protein: CASSRTGPGRNGYTF
J gene: TRBJ1-5; V gene: TRBV12-3/TRBV12-4; clone size: NA; D gene: NA; CDR3 DNA: TGTGCCAGCAGTTTATCTTCTGGCGCGGGACAGCCCCAGCATTTT; CDR3 protein: CASSLSSGAGQPQHF
J gene: TRBJ1-5; V gene: TRBV15; clone size: NA; D gene: TRBD1; CDR3 DNA: TGTGCCACCAAACCGGGACAGAATAGCAATCAGCCCCAGCATTTT; CDR3 protein: CATKPGQNSNQPQHF
J gene: TRBJ1-2; V gene: TRBV4-1; clone size: NA; D gene: NA; CDR3 DNA: TGCGCCAGCAGCCAAGTTAGGGAAGCCTACACCTTC; CDR3 protein: CASSQVREAYTF
J gene: TRBJ1-2; V gene: TRBV6-5; clone size: NA; D gene: NA; CDR3 DNA: TGTGCCAGCAGTTACTCGGCGCGGGGAGGTGAACGCTACACCTTC; CDR3 protein: CASSYSARGGERYTF
J gene: TRBJ1-1; V gene: TRBV5-6; clone size: NA; D gene: NA; CDR3 DNA: TGTGCCAGCGCTAGGGGCAGGATGAACACTGAAGCTTTCTTT; CDR3 protein: CASARGRMNTEAFF
J gene: TRBJ1-1; V gene: TRBV3-1; clone size: NA; D gene: TRBD1; CDR3 DNA: TGTGCCAGCAGCCATCGGACAGGTCTGGCCACTGAAGCTTTCTTT; CDR3 protein: CASSHRTGLATEAFF
J gene: TRBJ2-1; V gene: TRBV20-1; clone size: NA; D gene: TRBD2; CDR3 DNA: TGCAGTGCTAGTGGGCGGGGGGGCTTTTATGAGCAGTTCTTC; CDR3 protein: CSASGRGGFYEQFF
J gene: TRBJ2-7; V gene: TRBV7-9; clone size: NA; D gene: NA; CDR3 DNA: TGTGCCAGCAGCTTAACGGGGGAACAGAACGAGCAGTACTTC; CDR3 protein: CASSLTGEQNEQYF
J gene: TRBJ2-2; V gene: TRBV15; clone size: NA; D gene: NA; CDR3 DNA: TGTGCCACCAGCTTCACTAACACCGGGGAGCTGTTTTTT; CDR3 protein: CATSFTNTGELFF
J gene: TRBJ1-5; V gene: TRBV20-1; clone size: NA; D gene: TRBD1; CDR3 DNA: TGCAGTGCACACCCGGGACAGGCCCGGCCCCAGCATTTT; CDR3 protein: CSAHPGQARPQHF
J gene: TRBJ2-5; V gene: TRBV30; clone size: NA; D gene: NA; CDR3 DNA: TGTGCCTGGAGCCAGCACAGAGGCTCGAACCAAGAGACCCAGTACTTC; CDR3 protein: CAWSQHRGSNQETQYF
J gene: TRBJ2-6; V gene: TRBV5-4; clone size: NA; D gene: TRBD2; CDR3 DNA: TGTGCCAGCACCGTCGGGGGGGCAACTGGGGCCAACGTCCTGACTTTC; CDR3 protein: CASTVGGATGANVLTF
J gene: TRBJ2-5; V gene: TRBV6-2/TRBV6-3; clone size: NA; D gene: NA; CDR3 DNA: TGTGCCAGCACCCTCAGGAGACTGTACCAAGAGACCCAGTACTTC; CDR3 protein: CASTLRRLYQETQYF
J gene: TRBJ1-4; V gene: TRBV9; clone size: NA; D gene: NA; CDR3 DNA: TGTGCCAGCAGCAAGGGGACTTCCTCTGAAAAACTGTTTTTT; CDR3 protein: CASSKGTSSEKLFF
J gene: TRBJ2-3; V gene: TRBV4-2; clone size: once; D gene: NA; CDR3 DNA: TGTGCCAGCAGCCCCCGGACAGACACCGATACGCAGTATTTT; CDR3 protein: CASSPRTDTDTQYF
J gene: TRBJ1-6; V gene: TRBV12-3/TRBV12-4; clone size: once; D gene: NA; CDR3 DNA: TGTGCCAGCAGTTCTGAGTTTTCACCCCTCCACTTT; CDR3 protein: CASSSEFSPLHF
J gene: TRBJ2-7; V gene: TRBV4-2; clone size: NA; D gene: TRBD2; CDR3 DNA: TGTGCCAGCAGCGCTAGCGGGGGATACGAGCAGTACTTC; CDR3 protein: CASSASGGYEQYF
J gene: TRBJ2-1; V gene: TRBV6-5; clone size: NA; D gene: NA; CDR3 DNA: TGTGCCAGCAGACAGGGCTCGAGACCAAATGAGCAGTTCTTC; CDR3 protein: CASRQGSRPNEQFF
J gene: TRBJ1-5; V gene: TRBV4-2; clone size: NA; D gene: NA; CDR3 DNA: TGTGCCAGCAGCCAGGAACAGGGCCTCAGTCAGCCCCAGCATTTT; CDR3 protein: CASSQEQGLSQPQHF
J gene: TRBJ2-7; V gene: TRBV2; clone size: once; D gene: NA; CDR3 DNA: TGTGCCAGCAGACCCGGTTCGACTCAATACGAGCAGTACTTC; CDR3 protein: CASRPGSTQYEQYF
J gene: TRBJ2-5; V gene: TRBV5-1; clone size: NA; D gene: NA; CDR3 DNA: TGCGCCAGCCGGAATATGGCCTCCGAGACCCAGTACTTC; CDR3 protein: CASRNMASETQYF
J gene: TRBJ2-5; V gene: TRBV2; clone size: NA; D gene: NA; CDR3 DNA: TGTGCCAGCAGTGAGCCACAACCTACCCAGTACTTC; CDR3 protein: CASSEPQPTQYF
J gene: TRBJ1-1; V gene: TRBV7-9; clone size: NA; D gene: NA; CDR3 DNA: TGTGCCAGCAGCCGAGCAGGGGCCACTGAAGCTTTCTTT; CDR3 protein: CASSRAGATEAFF
J gene: TRBJ1-5; V gene: TRBV20-1; clone size: NA; D gene: NA; CDR3 DNA: TGCAGTGCCTATGGATCCTCTAGCAATCAGCCCCAGCATTTT; CDR3 protein: CSAYGSSSNQPQHF
J gene: TRBJ1-4; V gene: TRBV30; clone size: NA; D gene: TRBD1; CDR3 DNA: TGTGCCTGGGGGGACAGTAATGAAAAACTGTTTTTT; CDR3 protein: CAWGDSNEKLFF
J gene: TRBJ2-7; V gene: TRBV7-3; clone size: NA; D gene: NA; CDR3 DNA: TGTGCCAGCAGCTGGGGCCCGGGAAGCTACGAGCAGTACTTC; CDR3 protein: CASSWGPGSYEQYF
J gene: TRBJ2-5; V gene: TRBV29-1; clone size: NA; D gene: NA; CDR3 DNA: TGCAGCGTTCATTTTGCGGGTCGAGAGACCCAGTACTTC; CDR3 protein: CSVHFAGRETQYF